This TCR beta chain derives from a study of blood T cell repertoires in COVID-19. Overall study context: Acute and convalescent COVID-19 samples came from the United States, Italy and Spain.

Looked up from germline, CDR1 is MNHEY and CDR2 is SVGAGI. The CDR3 is made up of 15 amino acids. Between the trimmed V and J ends, which lost 2 bases and 0 bases, there was a span of 8 bases. In the authors' methods: Estimation of nucleated cell counts relied on the amplification of reference gene primers. Clones were read by immunoSEQ multiplex PCR, and TCRdb kept only the in-frame ones, dropping some. V and J calls and clone size follow that table, whereas D and trimming were derived from the DNA. The sample lists some 200,000 clones, under 90% occurring once. The count of this clone is one. The rearrangement joins TRBV6-5 to TRBJ1-3; TRBD1 might be the D (6 bases). Sequencing input: peripheral blood. The source is a man older than 75 with acute or convalescent COVID-19. CDR3: CASSYGQSSGNTIYF. In DNA form, the CDR3 reads TGTGCCAGCAGTTACGGACAGAGCTCTGGAAACACCATATATTTT.